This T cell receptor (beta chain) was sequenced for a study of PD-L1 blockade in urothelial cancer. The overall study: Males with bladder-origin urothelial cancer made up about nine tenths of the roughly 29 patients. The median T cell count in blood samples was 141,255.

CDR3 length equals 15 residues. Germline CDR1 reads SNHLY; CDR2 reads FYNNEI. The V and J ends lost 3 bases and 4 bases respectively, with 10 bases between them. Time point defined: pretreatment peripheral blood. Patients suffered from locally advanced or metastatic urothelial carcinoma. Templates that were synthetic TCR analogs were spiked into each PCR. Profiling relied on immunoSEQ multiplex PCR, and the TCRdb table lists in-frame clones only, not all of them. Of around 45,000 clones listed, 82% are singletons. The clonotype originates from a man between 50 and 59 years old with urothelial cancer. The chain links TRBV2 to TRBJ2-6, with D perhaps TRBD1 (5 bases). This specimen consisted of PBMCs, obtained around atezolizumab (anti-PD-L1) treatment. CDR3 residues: CASSEEGAGANVLTF. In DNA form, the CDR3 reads TGTGCCAGCAGTGAGGAAGGGGCCGGGGCCAACGTCCTGACTTTC. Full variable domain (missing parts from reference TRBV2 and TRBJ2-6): EPEVTQTPSHQVTQMGQEVILRCVPISNHLYFYWYRQILGQKVEFLVSFYNNEISEKSEIFDDQFSVERPDGSNFTLKIRSTKLEDSAMYFCASSEEGAGANVLTFGAGSRLTVL.